This T cell receptor beta chain emerged from a study of ipilimumab plus nivolumab after autologous stem cell transplantation. TCRdb's table, derived via immunoSEQ multiplex PCR, lists solely in-frame clones and lacks some. Among more than 12,000 clones listed, roughly 74% were seen once. Patients got ipilimumab 1 mg/kg beginning 14 to 28 days post-transplant. Concerning this clone: What it binds is not known.

Study-level findings and limits: The authors say TCR, Treg and microbiome findings warrant further study.

This TCR derives from a male donor with primary mediastinal lymphoma. This sample comprised PBMCs, obtained in a trial of ipilimumab plus nivolumab as post-transplant consolidation.

CDR3 amino acids: CASVKSDRELYGYTF. The CDR3 nucleotides are TGTGCCAGCGTCAAATCGGACAGGGAGCTCTATGGCTACACCTTC. V usage is TRBV6-1 and J usage is TRBJ1-2; 8 bases are shared with TRBD1. Trimming removed 8 bases from V and 4 bases from J; junction bases left unmatched: 12. The CDR3 consists of 15 residues. The germline V gene encodes CDR1 MNHNS and CDR2 SASEGT.